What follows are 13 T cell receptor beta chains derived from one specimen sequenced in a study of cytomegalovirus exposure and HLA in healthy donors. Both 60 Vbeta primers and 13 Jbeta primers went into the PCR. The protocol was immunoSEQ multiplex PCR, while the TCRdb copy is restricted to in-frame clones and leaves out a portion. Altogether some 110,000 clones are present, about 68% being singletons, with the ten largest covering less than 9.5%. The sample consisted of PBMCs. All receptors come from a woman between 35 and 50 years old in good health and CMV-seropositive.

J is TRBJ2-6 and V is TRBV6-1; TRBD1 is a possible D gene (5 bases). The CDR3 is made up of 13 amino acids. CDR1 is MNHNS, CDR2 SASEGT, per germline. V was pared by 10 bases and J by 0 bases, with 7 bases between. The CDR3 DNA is TGTGCCACCGACAGCTCTGGGGCCAACGTCCTGACTTTC. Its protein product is CATDSSGANVLTF.

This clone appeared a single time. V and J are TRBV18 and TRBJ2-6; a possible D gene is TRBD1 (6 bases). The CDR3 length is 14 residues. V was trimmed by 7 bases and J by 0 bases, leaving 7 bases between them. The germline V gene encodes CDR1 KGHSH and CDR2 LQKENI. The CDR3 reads CASLDSSGANVLTF. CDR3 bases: TGTGCCAGCTTGGACAGCTCTGGGGCCAACGTCCTGACTTTC.

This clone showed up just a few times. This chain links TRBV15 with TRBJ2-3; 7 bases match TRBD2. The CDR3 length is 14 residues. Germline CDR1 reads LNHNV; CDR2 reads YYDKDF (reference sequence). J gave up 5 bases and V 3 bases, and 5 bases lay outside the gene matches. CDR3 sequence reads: CATSSGTTEDTQYF. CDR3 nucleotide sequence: TGTGCCACCAGCAGCGGGACTACCGAAGATACGCAGTATTTT.

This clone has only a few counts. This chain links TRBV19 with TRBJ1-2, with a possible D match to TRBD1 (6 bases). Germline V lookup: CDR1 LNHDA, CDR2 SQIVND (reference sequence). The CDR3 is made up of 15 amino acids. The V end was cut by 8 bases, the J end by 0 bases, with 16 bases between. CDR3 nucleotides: TGTGCCAGTGCTAATTTGACAGGTACTAACTATGGCTACACCTTC. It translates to CASANLTGTNYGYTF.

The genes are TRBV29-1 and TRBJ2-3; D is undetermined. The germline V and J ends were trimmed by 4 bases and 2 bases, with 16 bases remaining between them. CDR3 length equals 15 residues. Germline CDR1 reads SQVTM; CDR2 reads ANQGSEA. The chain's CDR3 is CSVGVDPIITDTQYF. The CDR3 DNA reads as TGCAGCGTTGGCGTAGATCCAATAATCACAGATACGCAGTATTTT.

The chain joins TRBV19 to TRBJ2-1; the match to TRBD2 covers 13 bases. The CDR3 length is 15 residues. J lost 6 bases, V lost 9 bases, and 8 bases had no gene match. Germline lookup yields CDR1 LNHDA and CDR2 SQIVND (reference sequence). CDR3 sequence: CASLLAGGPGNEQFF. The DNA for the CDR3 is TGTGCCAGCCTACTAGCGGGAGGGCCTGGCAATGAGCAGTTCTTC.

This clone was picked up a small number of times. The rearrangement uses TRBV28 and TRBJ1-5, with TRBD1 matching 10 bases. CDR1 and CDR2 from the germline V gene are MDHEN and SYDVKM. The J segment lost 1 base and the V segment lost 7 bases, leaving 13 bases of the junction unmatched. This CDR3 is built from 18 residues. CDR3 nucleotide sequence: TGTGCCAGCAACAGGCCGGGACAGGGGAGGGAAAGCAATCAGCCCCAGCATTTT. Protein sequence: CASNRPGQGRESNQPQHF.

CDR3 sequence reads: CASSSGLAEDNEQFF. The CDR3 DNA sequence: TGTGCCAGCAGCTCCGGACTAGCGGAAGACAATGAGCAGTTCTTC. J is TRBJ2-1 and V is TRBV7-3; 10 positions match TRBD2. This CDR3 contains 15 residues. The germline V gene encodes CDR1 SGHTA and CDR2 FQGTGA. With V trimmed by 4 bases and J by 5 bases, 5 bases remained unmatched.

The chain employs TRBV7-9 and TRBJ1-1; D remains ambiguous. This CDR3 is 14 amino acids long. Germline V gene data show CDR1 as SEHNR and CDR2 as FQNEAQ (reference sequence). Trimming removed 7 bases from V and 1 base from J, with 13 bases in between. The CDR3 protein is CASKATSENTEAFF. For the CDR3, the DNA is TGTGCCAGCAAGGCGACATCCGAGAACACTGAAGCTTTCTTT.

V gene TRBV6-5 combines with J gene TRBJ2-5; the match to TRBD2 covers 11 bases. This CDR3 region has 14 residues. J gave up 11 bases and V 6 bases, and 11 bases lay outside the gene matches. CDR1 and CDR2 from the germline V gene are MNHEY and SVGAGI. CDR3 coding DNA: TGTGCCAGCAGAACACTAGCGGGAGTAGGGGAGCAGTACTTC. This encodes CASRTLAGVGEQYF.

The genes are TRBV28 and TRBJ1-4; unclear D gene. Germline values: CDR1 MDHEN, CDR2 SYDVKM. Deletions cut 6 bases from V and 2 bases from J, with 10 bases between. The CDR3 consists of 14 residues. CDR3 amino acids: CASSLLSTNEKLFF. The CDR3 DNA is TGTGCCAGCAGCCTCCTGAGCACTAATGAAAAACTGTTTTTT.

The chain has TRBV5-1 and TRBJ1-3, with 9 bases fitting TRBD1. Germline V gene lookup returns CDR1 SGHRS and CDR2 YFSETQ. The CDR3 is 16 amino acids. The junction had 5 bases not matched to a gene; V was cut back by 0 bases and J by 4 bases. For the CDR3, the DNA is TGCGCCAGCAGCTTGGGGACCGGGACAGGGGGAAACACCATATATTTT. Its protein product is CASSLGTGTGGNTIYF.

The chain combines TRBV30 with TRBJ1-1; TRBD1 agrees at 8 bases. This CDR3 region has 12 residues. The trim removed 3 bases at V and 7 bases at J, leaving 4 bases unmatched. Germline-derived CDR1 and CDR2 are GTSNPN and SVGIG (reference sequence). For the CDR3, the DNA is TGTGCCTGGAGCTTCGGACAGGGTGAAGCTTTCTTT. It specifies CAWSFGQGEAFF.